This TCR beta chain was captured in a study of T-cell reconstitution after alpha-beta-depleted transplantation in children. Per germline, CDR1 KGHSH and CDR2 LQKENI. The CDR3 has 16 amino acids. After removal of 1 base from V and 5 bases from J, the junction contained 5 bases not matched to a gene. Unique molecular identifiers were incorporated into the prepared TCRbeta library. TCRdb processed the PCR reads anew with MiXCR; each CDR3 protein has one entry. The top ten clones hold approximately 1.1% of a sample with about 690,000 distinct CDR3 sequences, roughly 17% of them seen once. The starting material was PBMCs from the stem cell graft donor, obtained from the stem cell graft. This receptor was identified in a human donor who donated a stem cell graft to a child with acute myeloid leukemia. The genes are TRBV18 and TRBJ1-6, with 7 bases identical to TRBD1. CDR3 amino acids: CASSPQGGGHNSPLHF. CDR3 nucleotides: TGTGCCAGCTCACCACAGGGAGGGGGCCATAATTCACCCCTCCACTTT.